This T cell receptor beta chain was sequenced in a study of control samples from healthy donors and cancer patients. Method: immunoSEQ multiplex PCR; TCRdb's copy keeps in-frame clones and lacks some. The sample carries fewer than 200,000 clones, about 94% recorded once. Germline V gene sequence: CDR1 SGHNT, CDR2 YYREEE (reference sequence). After removal of 5 bases from V and 7 bases from J, the junction contained 10 bases not matched to a gene. The CDR3 spans 15 residues. The chain couples TRBV5-4 to TRBJ2-1; 9 bases match TRBD1. The sequencing input was blood. This clonotype was obtained from a woman in her sixties in good health. CDR3 amino acids: CASSMPGTGRNEQFF. In DNA form, the CDR3 reads TGTGCCAGCAGTATGCCCGGGACAGGGCGGAATGAGCAGTTCTTC.